This T cell receptor beta chain was recorded in a study of CD8 T cells in Susac syndrome. Random hexamers were used to reverse transcribe the RNA input (roughly 0.5 to 1 ug). TCRdb itself ran the immunoSEQ multiplex PCR reads through MiXCR, one entry per CDR3 protein. This sample has approximately 220,000 distinct CDR3 sequences, with just under 95% found just once. V lost 9 bases to trimming and J lost 0 bases; unmatched junction nucleotides: 3. This CDR3 comprises 13 residues. Looked up from germline, CDR1 is ENHRY and CDR2 is SYGVKD. Sequencing used CD4+ T cells from PBMCs. This receptor was taken from a human donor with multiple sclerosis. The J gene is TRBJ2-3, the V gene TRBV10-3; 7 bases fit TRBD2. This chain's CDR3 is CAIERDSTDTQYF. CDR3 bases: TGTGCCATAGAGCGGGATAGCACAGATACGCAGTATTTT.